These 21 T cell receptor beta chains came from one sample sequenced in a study of cytomegalovirus exposure and HLA in healthy donors. Assay used: immunoSEQ multiplex PCR; TCRdb lists only in-frame clones, some missing. The sample has about 110,000 clones, 70% to 85% seen once. The sequenced sample was PBMCs. These receptors came from a woman aged 18-29 years in good health and CMV-seronegative.

This chain uses TRBV28 with TRBJ1-5, with D uncertain. The length of the CDR3 is 16 residues. V lost 3 bases and J lost 0, with 12 bases in between. The germline V gene has CDR1 MDHEN and CDR2 SYDVKM. The CDR3 DNA reads as TGTGCCAGCAGTTTTAACGGGAGAGGTAGCAATCAGCCCCAGCATTTT. As protein: CASSFNGRGSNQPQHF.

The chain employs TRBV7-2 and TRBJ1-5; TRBD1 agrees at 10 bases. There are 13 residues in the CDR3. Germline CDR1 reads SGHTA; CDR2 reads FQGNSA. The J segment lost 5 bases and the V segment lost 6 bases, leaving 1 base of the junction unmatched. CDR3 sequence: CASRGTGDQPQHF. Written as DNA, the CDR3 is TGTGCCAGCAGGGGGACAGGGGATCAGCCCCAGCATTTT.

The chain couples TRBV6-4 to TRBJ2-5; TRBD2 agrees at 10 bases. V lost 4 bases and J lost 5; bases outside the gene matches: 7. Germline CDR1 is MRHNA and CDR2 is SNTAGT. The CDR3 has 15 amino acids. The CDR3 loop reads CASSALAGELETQYF. Written as DNA, the CDR3 is TGTGCCAGCAGTGCCCTAGCGGGGGAGTTGGAGACCCAGTACTTC.

The rearrangement uses TRBV6-5 and TRBJ1-2; 9 bases fit TRBD1. In germline, CDR1 is MNHEY, CDR2 SVGAGI. The CDR3 sequence is 14 residues long. V dropped 6 bases and J dropped 7; count of bases not matched to a gene: 9. CDR3 sequence reads: CASSTRQGGTGYTF. The CDR3 DNA is TGTGCCAGCAGCACAAGACAGGGGGGGACTGGCTACACCTTC.

The chain links TRBV5-5 to TRBJ2-2; 11 bases match TRBD1. Germline-derived CDR1 and CDR2 are SGHKS and YYEKEE (reference sequence). V lost 5 bases, J lost 4 bases, and 4 bases stayed unmatched. The CDR3 loop spans 15 amino acids. The CDR3 nucleotides read TGTGCCAGCAGACTGGACAGGGGGCTCACCGGGGAGCTGTTTTTT. Translation: CASRLDRGLTGELFF.

The CDR3 spells CASSLMGQGYTEAFF. CDR3 nucleotide sequence: TGCGCCAGCAGCTTGATGGGACAGGGATACACTGAAGCTTTCTTT. The chain combines TRBV5-1 with TRBJ1-1; 9 bases agree with TRBD1. The V gene's germline CDR1 is SGHRS and CDR2 YFSETQ. The junction had 4 bases not matched to a gene; V was cut back by 1 base and J by 3 bases. CDR3 size: 15 residues. The full variable domain, rest sourced from reference TRBV5-1 and TRBJ1-1, is KAGVTQTPRYLIKTRGQQVTLSCSPISGHRSVSWYQQTPGQGLQFLFEYFSETQRNKGNFPGRFSGRQFSNSRSEMNVSTLELGDSALYLCASSLMGQGYTEAFFGQGTRLTVV.

A few counts support this clone. The gene calls are TRBV14 and TRBJ2-5, with TRBD2 identical over 7 bases. With V trimmed by 4 bases and J by 9 bases, 8 bases remained unmatched. Germline V gene sequence: CDR1 SGHDN, CDR2 FVKESK. This CDR3 contains 13 residues. The CDR3 region is CASSPFGGVAQYF. For the CDR3, the DNA is TGTGCCAGCAGCCCTTTTGGGGGGGTGGCCCAGTACTTC.

The chain links TRBV5-1 to TRBJ1-4; a possible D gene is TRBD1 (5 bases). The CDR3 runs to 15 residues. CDR1 and CDR2 (germline): SGHRS, YFSETQ. V was clipped by 0 bases and J by 3 bases, with 9 bases between them. The CDR3 DNA reads as TGCGCCAGCAGCTTGGAGGGGCCCGCTAATGAAAAACTGTTTTTT. Protein sequence: CASSLEGPANEKLFF. Variable domain in full (rest from reference TRBV5-1 and TRBJ1-4): KAGVTQTPRYLIKTRGQQVTLSCSPISGHRSVSWYQQTPGQGLQFLFEYFSETQRNKGNFPGRFSGRQFSNSRSEMNVSTLELGDSALYLCASSLEGPANEKLFFGSGTQLSVL.

The V call is TRBV6-1, the J call TRBJ2-2; TRBD2 agrees at 8 bases. This CDR3 is built from 19 residues. Germline V gene data show CDR1 as MNHNS and CDR2 as SASEGT. With V trimmed by 1 base and J by 5 bases, 15 bases remained unmatched. CDR3 protein: CASSEEGYSAGVWTGELFF. The CDR3 bases are TGTGCCAGCAGTGAAGAAGGCTACTCAGCGGGGGTATGGACCGGGGAGCTGTTTTTT.

The chain couples TRBV11-2 to TRBJ1-1; D not resolved. This CDR3 spans 15 amino acids. Trimming pared 0 bases from V and 0 bases from J, leaving 8 bases between. Germline V CDR1 and CDR2: SGHAT, FQNNGV. CDR3: CASSLEGGLNTEAFF. CDR3 nucleotide sequence: TGTGCCAGCAGCTTAGAAGGAGGCCTGAACACTGAAGCTTTCTTT.

The CDR3 DNA is TGTGCCAGCAGCTTAGATATTGGGAGGGAGTACCACTATGGCTACACCTTC. Its translation is CASSLDIGREYHYGYTF. The J gene is TRBJ1-2, the V gene TRBV11-2; D is unresolved. V dropped 0 bases and J dropped 3 bases, with 17 bases sitting between them. The CDR3 is made up of 17 amino acids. CDR1 SGHAT and CDR2 FQNNGV come from the germline V gene.

The rearrangement links TRBV6-6 to TRBJ2-5, with D possibly TRBD2 on 6 matching bases. The CDR3 loop spans 13 amino acids. Trimming pared 7 bases from V and 5 bases from J, leaving 14 bases between. Germline-derived CDR1 and CDR2 are MNHNY and SVGAGI (reference sequence). CDR3 DNA: TGTGCCAGCATGGCTCTAGCGCGGGAGACCCAGTACTTC. This encodes CASMALARETQYF.

The rearrangement joins TRBV7-2 to TRBJ2-1; 11 nucleotides line up with TRBD2. Trimming at V came to 4 bases and at J to 4 bases, leaving 15 bases not matched to a gene. Per germline, CDR1 SGHTA and CDR2 FQGNSA. The CDR3 is made up of 19 amino acids. The CDR3 DNA reads as TGTGCCAGCAGCTCTATGCCCACAAGACTAGCGGGGACATACAATGAGCAGTTCTTC. This translates into CASSSMPTRLAGTYNEQFF.

The gene calls are TRBV6-6 and TRBJ2-2; the D gene is possibly TRBD1 (6 bases). Trimming stripped 6 bases from V and 3 bases from J, with 14 bases between. Germline CDR1 reads MNHNY; CDR2 reads SVGAGI (reference sequence). The CDR3 runs 15 residues. CDR3 sequence reads: CASSHQGWDTGELFF. Written as DNA, the CDR3 is TGTGCCAGCAGCCATCAGGGGTGGGACACCGGGGAGCTGTTTTTT.

The chain employs TRBV18 and TRBJ2-7, with 8 bases aligning to TRBD1. V dropped 5 bases and J dropped 6; count of bases not matched to a gene: 6. From germline, CDR1 is KGHSH and CDR2 LQKENI. The CDR3 has 13 residues. The CDR3 DNA is TGTGCCAGCTCAATACCAGGGGGCCTCGAGCAGTACTTC. Translated: CASSIPGGLEQYF.

This clone was detected only a few times. The chain links TRBV14 to TRBJ1-1, with D unresolved. The CDR3 is made up of 12 amino acids. Germline values: CDR1 SGHDN, CDR2 FVKESK. V was trimmed by 6 bases and J by 1 base, leaving 6 bases between them. The CDR3 here is CASSPGNTEAFF. The CDR3 bases are TGTGCCAGCAGTCCAGGGAACACTGAAGCTTTCTTT.

The chain is built from TRBV5-1 and TRBJ1-2; possible D gene TRBD1, 6 bases. V gave up 4 bases and J gave up 0 bases, with 22 bases separating them. Germline assignment: CDR1 SGHRS and CDR2 YFSETQ. The CDR3 covers 18 residues. The DNA of the CDR3 is TGCGCCAGCAGCCCCGGGGAAGGGGGTTACCCCTCTAACTATGGCTACACCTTC. This codes for CASSPGEGGYPSNYGYTF.

The V gene is TRBV30, the J gene TRBJ2-3; tentative D call: TRBD2 (5 bases). Germline V gene data show CDR1 as GTSNPN and CDR2 as SVGIG (reference sequence). V lost 0 bases to trimming and J lost 1 base, with 8 bases between them. CDR3 length: 14 amino acids. The CDR3 DNA reads as TGTGCCTGGAGTGTTCCCGGGGGCACAGATACGCAGTATTTT. Its translation is CAWSVPGGTDTQYF.

The chain employs TRBV30 and TRBJ2-7, with 10 bases that match TRBD1. The CDR3 totals 18 residues. The germline V gene has CDR1 GTSNPN and CDR2 SVGIG (reference sequence). Trimming took 0 bases from V and 7 from J; bases not matched to a gene: 18. The CDR3 DNA is TGTGCCTGGAGTGTTCCTCTAGGGGCCGGACAGGGGGTTGATGAGCAGTACTTC. It codes for CAWSVPLGAGQGVDEQYF.

V is TRBV5-1 and J is TRBJ1-1; D is uncertain. Germline V CDR1 and CDR2: SGHRS, YFSETQ. Trimming pared 0 bases from V and 6 bases from J, leaving 15 bases between. The CDR3 covers 15 residues. CDR3 loop: CASSLVAPFLPEAFF. The CDR3, as DNA: TGCGCCAGCAGCTTGGTGGCCCCCTTCCTTCCTGAAGCTTTCTTT.

V usage is TRBV6-1 and J usage is TRBJ1-1, with D unresolved. Trimming shortened V by 6 bases and J by 4 bases, and 15 bases separated the two germline ends. CDR1 and CDR2 from the germline V gene are MNHNS and SASEGT. CDR3 length: 14 amino acids. The CDR3 protein is CASRATRSGTEAFF. CDR3 DNA sequence: TGTGCCAGCAGGGCTACACGGTCGGGCACTGAAGCTTTCTTT.